The T cell receptor beta chain under discussion was sequenced for a study of breast tumors, draining lymph nodes, adjacent tissues. This clonotype was counted at least ten times. Its antigen remains unknown. Breast cancer patients provided tissue from their axillary draining lymph nodes. Study-level results: Tumor T cell lymph node origin was a supported hypothesis, not proven. Tumors had less TCR diversity than lymph nodes, more than nontumor tissue.

TCRdb redid the calling of the multiplex PCR reads with MiXCR, one entry per CDR3 protein. The sample holds about 230,000 distinct CDR3 sequences, roughly 32% seen once. The CDR3 length is 15 residues. Germline CDR1 is KGHSH and CDR2 is LQKENI. The ends were cut back, 1 base at V and 3 bases at J, with 13 bases in the middle. Material for sequencing was axillary lymph node tissue. This receptor was taken from a female donor with breast cancer. Some clones in this sample may be carry-over from other donors' samples. V and J are TRBV18 and TRBJ2-7, with D possibly being TRBD2 (6 bases). CDR3 nucleotides: TGTGCCAGCTCACCACGGGGTCGGGGGAACTACGAGCAGTACTTC. This sequence encodes CASSPRGRGNYEQYF.